These T cell receptor beta chains were read from a single sample in a study of control samples from healthy donors and cancer patients. Clones were sequenced by immunoSEQ multiplex PCR, and TCRdb holds only the in-frame ones, with some missing. The sample carries 260,000 or so clones, around 80% recorded once. The sequenced sample consisted of PBMCs. These receptors originate from a woman aged 55-70 years with lung cancer. CDR3s include the opening cysteine and the closing phenylalanine or tryptophan. The D gene is left open where the match is weak. Size values are once, few and many counts, or a class for expanded clones, and some rows have none.

TRBJ2-1 | NA | NA | TRBV7-2 | TGTGCCAGCAGCTTTTCTGGTTCGTGGAATGAGCAGTTCTTC | CASSFSGSWNEQFF
TRBJ1-2 | NA | once | TRBV18 | TGTGCCAGCTCACCACGCAGGGAGGATGGCTACACCTTC | CASSPRREDGYTF
TRBJ1-6 | TRBD1 | NA | TRBV6-4 | TGTGCCAGCAGTGGAGGGACAGGGGATTCACCCCTCCACTTT | CASSGGTGDSPLHF
TRBJ1-5 | NA | NA | TRBV4-1 | TGCGCCAGCAGCCAGTTACGACAGGCGAGCAATCAGCCCCAGCATTTT | CASSQLRQASNQPQHF
TRBJ2-5 | NA | once | TRBV27 | TGTGCCAGCAGTCCGCACCAGCAGGGCCTCCAGTACCAAGAGACCCAGTACTTC | CASSPHQQGLQYQETQYF
TRBJ2-7 | NA | NA | TRBV12-3/TRBV12-4 | TGTGCCAGCAGTTCTCCCGACAGGAGGGAGCAGTACTTC | CASSSPDRREQYF
TRBJ1-2 | NA | NA | TRBV7-9 | TGTGCCAGCAGCTTAGTTGGCAGGGCCGACGGCTACACCTTC | CASSLVGRADGYTF
TRBJ1-1 | NA | NA | TRBV6-1 | TGTGCCAGCAGTGAACAGAACACTGAAGCTTTCTTT | CASSEQNTEAFF
TRBJ2-3 | NA | NA | TRBV5-1 | TGCGCCAGCAGCCCGAGCGGGCGGTCCAGCACAGATACGCAGTATTTT | CASSPSGRSSTDTQYF
TRBJ2-1 | TRBD2 | few | TRBV7-8 | TGTGCCAGCAGCTTACTAGCGGGAGTACCTGCGGAAAGCAATGAGCAGTTCTTC | CASSLLAGVPAESNEQFF
TRBJ1-1 | NA | NA | TRBV5-1 | TGCGCCAGCAGCCTTTCCATAGGAATGACGAACACTGAAGCTTTCTTT | CASSLSIGMTNTEAFF
TRBJ2-6 | NA | NA | TRBV2 | TGTGCCAGCAGTATCAAAGGGGACCCACCCGTCCTGACTTTC | CASSIKGDPPVLTF
TRBJ1-6 | NA | NA | TRBV6-5 | TGTGCCAGCAGACCCGAAGGGGCTGTGGGTTCACCCCTCCACTTT | CASRPEGAVGSPLHF
TRBJ2-4 | TRBD1 | NA | TRBV18 | TGTGCCAGCTCACCCGCCGGGACAGGGGTTACCATTCAGTACTTC | CASSPAGTGVTIQYF
TRBJ1-5 | TRBD1 | once | TRBV27 | TGTGCCAGCAGTTGGGACAGTTATAGCAATCAGCCCCAGCATTTT | CASSWDSYSNQPQHF
TRBJ2-7 | TRBD1 | NA | TRBV5-5 | TGTGCCAGCAGCCTGGGACAGGGGGCGTACGAGCAGTACTTC | CASSLGQGAYEQYF
TRBJ2-5 | NA | few | TRBV30 | TGTGCCTGGAGTGTTTGGAGTCAAGAGACCCAGTACTTC | CAWSVWSQETQYF
TRBJ1-6 | NA | NA | TRBV28 | TGTGCCAGCAGTTTAACGCGTACGGCAGGGGACTCCTATAATTCACCCCTCCACTTT | CASSLTRTAGDSYNSPLHF
TRBJ1-6 | NA | NA | TRBV5-1 | TGCGCCAGCAGCTTGGCCCGCGGGAGGGGACCTCGGGGGTCCTATAATTCACCCCTCCACTTT | CASSLARGRGPRGSYNSPLHF
TRBJ2-1 | NA | NA | TRBV3-1/TRBV3-2 | TGTGCCAGCAGCCAAGAGGTCAGGGAGAATGAGCAGTTCTTC | CASSQEVRENEQFF
TRBJ2-2 | TRBD1 | NA | TRBV7-7 | TGTGCTAGCAGCCCCGTGTCGGGGACAGGGGGTAACACCGGGGAGCTGTTTTTT | CASSPVSGTGGNTGELFF
TRBJ1-5 | NA | NA | TRBV11-2 | TGTGCCAGCAGCTTAGCTCTGAATCAGCCCCAGCATTTT | CASSLALNQPQHF
TRBJ1-2 | NA | NA | TRBV27 | TGTGCCAGCAGTCCACGGCCCCACTATGGCTACACCTTC | CASSPRPHYGYTF
TRBJ2-2 | NA | NA | TRBV5-1 | TGCGCCAGCAGCTTGTTTGGCGGGACGAACACCGGGGAGCTGTTTTTT | CASSLFGGTNTGELFF
TRBJ2-3 | NA | once | TRBV6-2/TRBV6-3 | TGTGCCAGCAGTTACTCTAGGACAGGAGGGACAGATACGCAGTATTTT | CASSYSRTGGTDTQYF
TRBJ1-1 | NA | NA | TRBV15 | TGTGCCACCGGTGCGGGACGGGGGAACACTGAAGCTTTCTTT | CATGAGRGNTEAFF
TRBJ1-6 | NA | NA | TRBV4-1 | TGCGCCAGCAGCCAACAGGAAAGTTCACCCCTCCACTTT | CASSQQESSPLHF
TRBJ1-1 | NA | few | TRBV6-5 | TGTGCCAGTGGACACCTACCTGACACTGAAGCTTTCTTT | CASGHLPDTEAFF
TRBJ1-5 | NA | NA | TRBV10-3 | TGTGCCATCAGTGGAGAGGCCAGCAATCAGCCCCAGCATTTT | CAISGEASNQPQHF
TRBJ1-2 | TRBD1 | NA | TRBV5-1 | TGCGCCAGCACCCTGGAGGGGACAGGGGCTAGGGGCTACACCTTC | CASTLEGTGARGYTF
TRBJ2-5 | NA | NA | TRBV18 | TGTGCCAGCTCACCCGCAGGCCTCCAAGAGACCCAGTACTTC | CASSPAGLQETQYF
TRBJ2-5 | TRBD2 | NA | TRBV7-6 | TGTGCCAGCAGCTACGGACTAGCGGGGGGGGAGGAAACCCAGTACTTC | CASSYGLAGGEETQYF
TRBJ1-1 | NA | NA | TRBV5-1 | TGCGCCAGCAGCTTATTCGCGGGGGGGAACACTGAAGCTTTCTTT | CASSLFAGGNTEAFF
TRBJ2-5 | NA | NA | TRBV3-1/TRBV3-2 | TGTGCCAGCAGACAGGGCGGGGGATTACTTCAAGAGACCCAGTACTTC | CASRQGGGLLQETQYF
TRBJ1-1 | TRBD1 | NA | TRBV2 | TGTGCCACCAGGACAGGACCGAACACTGAAGCTTTCTTT | CATRTGPNTEAFF
TRBJ1-5 | TRBD1 | NA | TRBV30 | TGTGCCTGGAGTGTACAGGGGTATAGCAATCAGCCCCAGCATTTT | CAWSVQGYSNQPQHF
TRBJ2-1 | NA | NA | TRBV7-8 | TGTGCCAGCAGCTTACTCTCGTGGGCTGAGCAGTTCTTC | CASSLLSWAEQFF
TRBJ1-2 | NA | NA | TRBV7-9 | TGTGCCAGCAGCTTCCCACAGAGGGGCTATGGCTACACCTTC | CASSFPQRGYGYTF
TRBJ2-2 | NA | NA | TRBV7-8 | TGTGCCAGCAGCATACGGGTCACCGGGGAGCTGTTTTTT | CASSIRVTGELFF
TRBJ2-7 | TRBD1 | NA | TRBV6-5 | TGTGCCAGCAGATCTCAGGGGGCTTACGAGCAGTACTTC | CASRSQGAYEQYF
TRBJ2-7 | NA | NA | TRBV6-6 | TGTGCCAGCAGTTTGACAACAGGCGTCTCCTACGAGCAGTACTTC | CASSLTTGVSYEQYF
TRBJ2-7 | TRBD1 | NA | TRBV5-4 | TGTGCCAGCAGCTTGTCGGCACAGGGGATCGAGCAGTACTTC | CASSLSAQGIEQYF
TRBJ2-5 | TRBD2 | NA | TRBV6-2/TRBV6-3 | TGTGCCAGCAGTATCCCTAGCGGGCTCCGGGAGACCCAGTACTTC | CASSIPSGLRETQYF
TRBJ2-5 | TRBD2 | NA | TRBV24-1 | TGTGCCACCAGTGACCCGGGACTAGCGGGAGCAGGCGAGACCCAGTACTTC | CATSDPGLAGAGETQYF
TRBJ1-2 | NA | NA | TRBV5-4 | TGTGCCAGCAGCTTGGAGAGGGGGACGGCCTATGGCTACACCTTC | CASSLERGTAYGYTF
TRBJ2-5 | NA | NA | TRBV6-6 | TGTGCCAGCAGGGCAGACCAAGAGACCCAGTACTTC | CASRADQETQYF
TRBJ2-7 | TRBD2 | NA | TRBV11-2 | TGTGCCAGCAGCCAGGGACTATTCTACGAGCAGTACTTC | CASSQGLFYEQYF
TRBJ1-2 | TRBD1 | few | TRBV25-1 | TGTGCCAGCAGTGTACCGGGACAGGGGGCAAGCGGCTACACCTTC | CASSVPGQGASGYTF
TRBJ1-6 | NA | NA | TRBV3-1/TRBV3-2 | TGTGCCAGCAGCCAAACAGTTAATTCACCCCTCCACTTT | CASSQTVNSPLHF